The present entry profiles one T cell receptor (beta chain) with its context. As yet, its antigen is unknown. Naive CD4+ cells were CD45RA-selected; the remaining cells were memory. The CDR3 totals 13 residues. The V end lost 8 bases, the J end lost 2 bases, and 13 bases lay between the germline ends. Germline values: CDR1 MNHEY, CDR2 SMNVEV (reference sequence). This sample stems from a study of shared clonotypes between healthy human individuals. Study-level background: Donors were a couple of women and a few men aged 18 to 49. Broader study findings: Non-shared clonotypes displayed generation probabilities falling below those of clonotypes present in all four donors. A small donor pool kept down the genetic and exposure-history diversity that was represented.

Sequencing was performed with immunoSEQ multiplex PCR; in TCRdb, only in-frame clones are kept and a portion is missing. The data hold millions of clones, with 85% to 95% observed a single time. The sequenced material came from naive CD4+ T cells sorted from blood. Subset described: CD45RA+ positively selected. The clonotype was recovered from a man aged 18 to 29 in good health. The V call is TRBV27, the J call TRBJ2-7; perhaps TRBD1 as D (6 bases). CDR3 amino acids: CASGRGMTYEQYF. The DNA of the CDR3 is TGTGCCAGCGGAAGGGGGATGACCTACGAGCAGTACTTC.